Presented here are 32 T cell receptor beta chains from one specimen sequenced in a study of blood T cells in healthy people across ages. PCR was performed a second time for about 7 to 12 cycles using a sample-barcoded 5' primer and a J-beta primer mix. Each CDR3 protein is one row after TCRdb ran MiXCR on the 5' RACE reads. This sample has approximately 810,000 distinct CDR3 sequences, with under 40% found just once. Material: blood. All receptors come from a man between 18 and 29 years old in good health.

This clonotype has at least ten counts. This rearrangement joins TRBV12-3 or TRBV12-4 to TRBJ1-2, with 10 bases aligning to TRBD1. CDR3 length: 13 residues. Trimming at V came to 5 bases and at J to 7 bases, leaving 4 bases not matched to a gene. As DNA, the CDR3 is TGTGCCAGCAGTGGACAGGGGGTGGGTGGCTACACCTTC. Residues: CASSGQGVGGYTF.

This clonotype was picked up one time. A much more abundant neighbour one base away suggests this may be a read error. This chain connects TRBV12-3 or TRBV12-4 to TRBJ2-3; a possible D gene is TRBD2 (5 bases). The CDR3 extends over 14 amino acids. The germline V and J ends were trimmed by 2 bases and 3 bases, with 9 bases remaining between them. As DNA, the CDR3 is TGTGCCAGCAGTTTACGAGCGGTAACAGATACGCAGTATTTT. Translation: CASSLRAVTDTQYF.

This clonotype was detected many times. V and J are TRBV12-3 or TRBV12-4 and TRBJ2-5; D perhaps matches TRBD2 (6 bases). The CDR3 extends over 14 amino acids. The V and J ends lost 5 bases and 2 bases respectively, with 12 bases between them. CDR3 loop: CASSPGTPQETQYF. The CDR3 coding sequence is TGTGCCAGCAGTCCCGGGACTCCGCAAGAGACCCAGTACTTC.

This clonotype appeared a few times. V and J are TRBV20-1 and TRBJ1-6; possibly TRBD1 for D (5 bases). V was shortened by 1 base and J by 6 bases, with 16 bases between the two germline ends. Germline loops: CDR1 DFQATT, CDR2 SNEGSKA (reference sequence). This CDR3 has 16 amino acids. CDR3 nucleotide sequence: TGCAGTGCTAGAGGGCAGGGAAGGGTCGGTAATTCACCCCTCCACTTT. Translated: CSARGQGRVGNSPLHF.

In this sample, this clonotype turned up many times. The chain couples TRBV5-1 to TRBJ1-2; D might be TRBD1 (6 bases). V was clipped by 2 bases and J by 2 bases, with 10 bases between them. The CDR3 runs to 14 residues. The germline V gene encodes CDR1 SGHRS and CDR2 YFSETQ. CDR3 sequence (DNA): TGCGCCAGCAGCTTTCGGACAGCGAACTATGGCTACACCTTC. It translates to CASSFRTANYGYTF.

The chain's CDR3 is CASSRDRDINEQYF. The CDR3 DNA reads TGTGCCAGTAGCCGGGACAGGGATATTAATGAGCAGTACTTC. The V call is TRBV19, the J call TRBJ2-5; TRBD1 aligns across 9 bases. V shed 6 bases, J shed 11 bases, and the junction held 13 bases outside the gene matches. Germline CDR1 LNHDA, CDR2 SQIVND (reference sequence). CDR3 size: 14 residues.

The chain carries TRBV7-9 and TRBJ1-2, with D maybe TRBD1 (5 bases). The length of the CDR3 is 13 residues. V lost 0 bases and J 8 bases, leaving 10 bases between the germline ends. Looked up from germline, CDR1 is SEHNR and CDR2 is FQNEAQ (reference sequence). In nucleotides, the CDR3 is TGTGCCAGCAGCTTAGCTGGGGGAGCGGGCTACACCTTC. Translated, it gives CASSLAGGAGYTF.

The V call is TRBV19, the J call TRBJ2-5; possible D gene TRBD2, 6 bases. Germline V CDR1 and CDR2: LNHDA, SQIVND (reference sequence). CDR3 length equals 16 residues. V lost 4 bases and J lost 3, with 18 bases in between. The CDR3 DNA follows: TGTGCCAGTAGTACGCGGGACTCCGGGGCCGAAGAGACCCAGTACTTC. Protein product: CASSTRDSGAEETQYF.

This clonotype occurred a few times. The chain uses TRBV27 and TRBJ2-7; TRBD1 matches at 10 bases. The V gene end was trimmed by 5 bases and the J gene end by 7 bases; junction bases not matched to a gene: 14. CDR3 size: 16 residues. Germline V gene data show CDR1 as MNHEY and CDR2 as SMNVEV (reference sequence). The CDR3 nucleotides are TGTGCCAGCAGTAGGGACAGGGGATATAGGGACAATGAGCAGTACTTC. This encodes CASSRDRGYRDNEQYF.

This chain uses TRBV3-1 with TRBJ2-4; D remains ambiguous. The germline V and J ends were trimmed by 1 base and 13 bases, with 17 bases remaining between them. Per the germline V gene, CDR1 is LGHDT and CDR2 is YNNKEL (reference sequence). The CDR3 has 14 residues. Written as DNA, the CDR3 is TGTGCCAGCAGCCAAGCACCGCAGGAGAGGATGCAGTACTTC. Protein: CASSQAPQERMQYF.

The gene calls are TRBV20-1 and TRBJ2-3; 9 bases line up with TRBD1. The CDR3 is made up of 14 amino acids. Germline V gives CDR1 DFQATT, CDR2 SNEGSKA (reference sequence). V lost 5 bases and J lost 4; bases outside the gene matches: 7. The CDR3 loop reads CSAGRDRDPDTQYF. The DNA of the CDR3 is TGCAGTGCTGGCCGGGACAGGGATCCAGATACGCAGTATTTT.

This clonotype was observed at least ten times. The CDR3 loop is CASSSGGASTDTQYF. As DNA, the CDR3 is TGTGCCAGCAGCTCGGGGGGGGCGAGCACAGATACGCAGTATTTT. The J gene is TRBJ2-3, the V gene TRBV7-3; 8 nucleotides align to TRBD2. CDR1 and CDR2 (germline): SGHTA, FQGTGA. After removal of 4 bases from V and 0 bases from J, the junction contained 3 bases not matched to a gene. This CDR3 spans 15 amino acids.

This rearrangement joins TRBV29-1 to TRBJ2-3; D remains unclear. The length of the CDR3 is 12 residues. Germline V lookup: CDR1 SQVTM, CDR2 ANQGSEA. The V and J ends lost 2 bases and 5 bases respectively, with 8 bases between them. The CDR3 protein is CSVERDLDTQYF. The DNA for the CDR3 is TGCAGCGTTGAAAGGGATTTAGATACGCAGTATTTT.

The chain is built from TRBV20-1 and TRBJ1-5, with D perhaps matching TRBD1 (6 bases). Between the trimmed V and J ends, which lost 2 bases and 3 bases, there was a span of 14 bases. The germline V gene encodes CDR1 DFQATT and CDR2 SNEGSKA (reference sequence). This CDR3 spans 15 amino acids. The DNA of the CDR3 is TGCAGTGCTAGATCGGCAGGGGCTCTCAATCAGCCCCAGCATTTT. Protein: CSARSAGALNQPQHF.

V is TRBV6-5 and J is TRBJ1-2; 10 nucleotides agree with TRBD1. Germline trimming cut 2 bases from V and 7 bases from J; bases unmatched to any gene: 7. CDR3 size: 15 residues. CDR1 MNHEY and CDR2 SVGAGI come from the germline V gene. This chain's CDR3 is CASSYGGQGFGGYTF. DNA for the CDR3: TGTGCCAGCAGTTACGGGGGACAGGGGTTTGGTGGCTACACCTTC.

The chain combines TRBV9 with TRBJ2-7; TRBD1 agrees at 7 bases. This CDR3 is 15 amino acids long. The V gene's germline CDR1 is SGDLS and CDR2 YYNGEE. The V and J ends lost 4 bases and 3 bases, in that order; junction bases with no gene match: 10. CDR3 DNA sequence: TGTGCCAGCAGCCCTGCCGCGACAGGGAGCTACGAGCAGTACTTC. This codes for CASSPAATGSYEQYF.

Points on this clonotype: A much larger clone lies a single base off, so this may be a read error. The chain carries TRBV7-8 and TRBJ2-7, with 7 nucleotides matching TRBD1. The junction had 7 bases not matched to a gene; V was cut back by 4 bases and J by 1 base. The V gene's germline CDR1 is SGHVS and CDR2 FQNEAQ. The CDR3 is made up of 15 amino acids. The DNA for the CDR3 is TGTGCCAGCAGCTCCGCCGGGACAGCATCCTACGAGCAGTACTTC. Protein: CASSSAGTASYEQYF.

This clonotype was picked up many times. V usage is TRBV7-3 and J usage is TRBJ2-3, with 9 positions matching TRBD2. This CDR3 has 18 residues. Germline CDR1 SGHTA, CDR2 FQGTGA. J lost 4 bases, V lost 1 base, and 12 bases had no gene match. This chain's CDR3 is CASSLIHDSGRHPDTQYF. CDR3 in DNA: TGTGCCAGCAGCTTAATCCACGATAGCGGGAGACACCCAGATACGCAGTATTTT.

With regard to this clonotype: With a much larger clone just one base away, this may be a read error. V gene TRBV12-3 or TRBV12-4 combines with J gene TRBJ2-7; a possible D gene is TRBD1 (5 bases). V was clipped by 7 bases and J by 3 bases, with 19 bases between them. CDR3 length: 15 amino acids. CDR3 sequence: CASNPPRAQGYEQYF. The CDR3 bases are TGTGCCAGCAACCCCCCCAGGGCTCAAGGCTACGAGCAGTACTTC.

As to this clonotype: This may arise from a read error, as a much more abundant clone is one base away. The CDR3 coding sequence is TGTGCCAGCAGTGAGAGGTATGGCTGCACCTTC. Translation gives CASSERYGCTF. V and J are TRBV12-3 or TRBV12-4 and TRBJ1-2; D not resolved. The CDR3 extends over 11 amino acids.

This clonotype appeared a few times. This chain uses TRBV11-2 with TRBJ2-1, with 7 bases matching TRBD2. With 3 bases clipped from V and 8 bases from J, the junction kept 4 bases outside the gene matches. The CDR3 runs to 13 residues. CDR1 and CDR2 (germline): SGHAT, FQNNGV. Here the CDR3 DNA reads TGTGCCAGCAGCTTTACGGGGGGACATGAGCAGTTCTTC. As protein: CASSFTGGHEQFF.

The chain has TRBV27 and TRBJ2-3, with 8 bases matching TRBD1. This CDR3 has 14 amino acids. The junction had 5 bases not matched to a gene; V was cut back by 5 bases and J by 4 bases. Germline CDR1 MNHEY, CDR2 SMNVEV (reference sequence). The DNA for the CDR3 is TGTGCCAGCAGTCCGAGGGACAGGCCAGATACGCAGTATTTT. It translates to CASSPRDRPDTQYF.

The V gene is TRBV6-6, the J gene TRBJ1-5, with D possibly being TRBD1 (5 bases). CDR1 MNHNY and CDR2 SVGAGI come from the germline V gene (reference sequence). V was shortened by 5 bases and J by 3 bases, with 11 bases between the two germline ends. CDR3 length: 14 residues. The CDR3 nucleotides are TGTGCCAGCAGTACAGGCTTTAACAATCAGCCCCAGCATTTT. It yields the protein CASSTGFNNQPQHF.

Concerning this clonotype itself: An end of the junction differs from the germline gene, which may be a read error. CDR3 nucleotides: TGTGCCGGCAGCTTAGGATTCTACACTGAAGCTTTCTTT. This encodes CAGSLGFYTEAFF. The chain recombines TRBV7-8 with TRBJ1-1; no clear D gene. Germline-derived CDR1 and CDR2 are SGHVS and FQNEAQ. The CDR3 runs to 13 residues.

The rearrangement joins TRBV29-1 to TRBJ2-5; no clear D gene. The CDR3 contains 12 residues. Germline V lookup: CDR1 SQVTM, CDR2 ANQGSEA. The CDR3 protein is CSAWSPGETQYF. CDR3 in DNA: TGCAGTGCGTGGTCTCCTGGGGAGACCCAGTACTTC.

V usage is TRBV7-6 and J usage is TRBJ1-1; no clear D. CDR1 is SGHVS, CDR2 FNYEAQ, per germline. Trimming removed 7 bases at V and 1 base at J, with 13 bases between. This CDR3 region has 14 residues. The CDR3 sequence is CASKRYPRNTEAFF. In nucleotides, the CDR3 is TGTGCCAGCAAGCGCTACCCGCGGAACACTGAAGCTTTCTTT.

This rearrangement joins TRBV7-2 to TRBJ2-1; D is unresolved. The V end was cut by 8 bases, the J end by 6 bases, with 11 bases between. The CDR3 length is 12 residues. Germline V lookup: CDR1 SGHTA, CDR2 FQGNSA. For the CDR3, the DNA is TGTGCCAGCGGCCATTCAAGCAATGAGCAGTTCTTC. Translation gives CASGHSSNEQFF.

This clonotype was observed at least ten times. One junction end disagrees with the germline gene, perhaps due to a read error. The chain recombines TRBV29-1 with TRBJ2-3; maybe TRBD2 (7 bases). The CDR3 is 15 amino acids. Germline assignment: CDR1 SQVTM and CDR2 ANQGSEA. CDR3 nucleotides: TGCAGCGTGGAAGGGGGGGCTGGTAGCACAGATACGCAGTATTTT. Translating gives CSVEGGAGSTDTQYF.

The chain employs TRBV20-1 and TRBJ2-1; D gene ambiguous. The J call is uncertain, as TRBJ2-7 better fits the DNA end. The germline CDR1 and CDR2 sequences are DFQATT and SNEGSKA (reference sequence). This CDR3 has 15 amino acids. CDR3 sequence: CSAPDAVVSYNEQYF. The CDR3 DNA reads TGCAGTGCTCCTGATGCAGTTGTCAGCTACAATGAGCAGTACTTC.

This clonotype was observed a few times. The V gene is TRBV30, the J gene TRBJ1-5, with a possible D match to TRBD1 (6 bases). Germline CDR1 reads GTSNPN; CDR2 reads SVGIG (reference sequence). V shed 5 bases and J shed 4 bases, with 12 bases lying between them. The CDR3 sequence is 13 residues long. CDR3 nucleotide sequence: TGTGCCTGGGCACAGGGTGGAAATCAGCCCCAGCATTTT. It codes for CAWAQGGNQPQHF.

The rearrangement links TRBV7-2 to TRBJ1-1, with D perhaps matching TRBD1 (6 bases). The V end was cut by 6 bases, the J end by 1 base, with 12 bases between. Germline V gene lookup returns CDR1 SGHTA and CDR2 FQGNSA. This CDR3 has 14 residues. The DNA of the CDR3 is TGTGCCAGCAGTACAGGGCCGGCGAACACTGAAGCTTTCTTT. Amino acid sequence: CASSTGPANTEAFF.

This clonotype was found a few times. This sequence joins TRBV7-9 and TRBJ2-3; a possible D gene is TRBD2 (5 bases). The germline CDR1 and CDR2 sequences are SEHNR and FQNEAQ (reference sequence). The germline V and J ends were trimmed by 5 bases and 3 bases, with 18 bases remaining between them. The CDR3 totals 16 residues. For the CDR3, the DNA is TGTGCCAGCAGCCAAAGAGGGCAATCCGGGACAGATACGCAGTATTTT. Protein product: CASSQRGQSGTDTQYF.